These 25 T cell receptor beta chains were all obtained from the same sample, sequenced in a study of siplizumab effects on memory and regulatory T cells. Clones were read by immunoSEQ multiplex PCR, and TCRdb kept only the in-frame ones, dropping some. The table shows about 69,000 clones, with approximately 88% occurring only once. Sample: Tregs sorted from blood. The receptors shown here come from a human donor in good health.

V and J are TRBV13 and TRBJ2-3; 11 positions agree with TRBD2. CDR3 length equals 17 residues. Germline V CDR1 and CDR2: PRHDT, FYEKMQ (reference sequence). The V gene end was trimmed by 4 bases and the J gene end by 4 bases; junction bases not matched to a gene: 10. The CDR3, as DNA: TGTGCCAGCAGCTCCCGACTAGCGGGAACCTTACCAGATACGCAGTATTTT. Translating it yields CASSSRLAGTLPDTQYF.

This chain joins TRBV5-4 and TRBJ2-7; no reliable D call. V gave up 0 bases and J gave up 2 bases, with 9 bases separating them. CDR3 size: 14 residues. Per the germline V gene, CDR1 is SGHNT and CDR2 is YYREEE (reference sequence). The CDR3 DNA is TGTGCCAGCAGCTTGGGTGGGAAGACCTACGAGCAGTACTTC. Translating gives CASSLGGKTYEQYF.

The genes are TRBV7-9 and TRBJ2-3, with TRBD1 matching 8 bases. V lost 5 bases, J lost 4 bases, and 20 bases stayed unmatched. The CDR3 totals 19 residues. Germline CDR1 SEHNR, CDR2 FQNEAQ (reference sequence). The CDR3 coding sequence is TGTGCCAGCAGCCAGAATTATTTTGACAGGGGCCTTGGGGCAGATACGCAGTATTTT. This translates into CASSQNYFDRGLGADTQYF.

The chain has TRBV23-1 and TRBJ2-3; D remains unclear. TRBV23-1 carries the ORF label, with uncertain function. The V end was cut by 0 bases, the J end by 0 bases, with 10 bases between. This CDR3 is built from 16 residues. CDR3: CASSQSAGPSTDTQYF. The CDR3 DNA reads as TGCGCCAGCAGTCAATCGGCAGGACCTAGCACAGATACGCAGTATTTT.

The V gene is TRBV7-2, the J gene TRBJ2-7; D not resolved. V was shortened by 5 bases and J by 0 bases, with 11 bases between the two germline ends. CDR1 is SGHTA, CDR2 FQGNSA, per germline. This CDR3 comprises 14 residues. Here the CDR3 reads CASSLGRISYEQYF. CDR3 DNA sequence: TGTGCCAGCAGCCTGGGAAGGATCTCCTACGAGCAGTACTTC.

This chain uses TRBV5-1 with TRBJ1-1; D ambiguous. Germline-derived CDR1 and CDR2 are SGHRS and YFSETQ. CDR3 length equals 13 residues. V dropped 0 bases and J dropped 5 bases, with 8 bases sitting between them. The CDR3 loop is CASSLDRRTEAFF. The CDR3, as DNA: TGCGCCAGCAGCTTGGACAGACGGACTGAAGCTTTCTTT. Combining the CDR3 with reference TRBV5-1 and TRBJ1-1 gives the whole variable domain KAGVTQTPRYLIKTRGQQVTLSCSPISGHRSVSWYQQTPGQGLQFLFEYFSETQRNKGNFPGRFSGRQFSNSRSEMNVSTLELGDSALYLCASSLDRRTEAFFGQGTRLTVV.

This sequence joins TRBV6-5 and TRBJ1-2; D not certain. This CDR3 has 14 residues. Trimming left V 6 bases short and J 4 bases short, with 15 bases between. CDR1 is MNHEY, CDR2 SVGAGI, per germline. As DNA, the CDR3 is TGTGCCAGCAGCCCCAGACTGCGGGGCTATGGCTACACCTTC. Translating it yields CASSPRLRGYGYTF.

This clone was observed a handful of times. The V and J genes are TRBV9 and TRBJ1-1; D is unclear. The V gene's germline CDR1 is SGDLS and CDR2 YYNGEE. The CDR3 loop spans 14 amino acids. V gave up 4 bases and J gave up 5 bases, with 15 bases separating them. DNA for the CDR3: TGTGCCAGCAGCTTCGCTCCGGGGAGTACTGAAGCTTTCTTT. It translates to CASSFAPGSTEAFF.

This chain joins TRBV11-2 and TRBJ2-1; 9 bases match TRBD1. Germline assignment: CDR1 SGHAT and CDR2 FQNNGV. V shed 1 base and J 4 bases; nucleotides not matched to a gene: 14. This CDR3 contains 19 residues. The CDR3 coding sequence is TGTGCCAGCAGCTTAGTTCGGACAGGGGAAGTCAGGAAGTACAATGAGCAGTTCTTC. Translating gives CASSLVRTGEVRKYNEQFF.

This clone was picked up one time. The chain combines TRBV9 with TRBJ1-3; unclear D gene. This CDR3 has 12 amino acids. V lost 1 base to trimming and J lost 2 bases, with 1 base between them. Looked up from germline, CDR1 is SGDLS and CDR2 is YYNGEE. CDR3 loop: CASSVPGNTIYF. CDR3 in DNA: TGTGCCAGCAGCGTACCTGGAAACACCATATATTTT.

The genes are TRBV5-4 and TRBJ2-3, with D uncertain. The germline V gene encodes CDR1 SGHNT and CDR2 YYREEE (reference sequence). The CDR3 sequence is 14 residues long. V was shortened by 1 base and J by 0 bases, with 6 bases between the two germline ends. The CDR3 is CASSLMGSTDTQYF. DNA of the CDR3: TGTGCCAGCAGCTTGATGGGGAGCACAGATACGCAGTATTTT.

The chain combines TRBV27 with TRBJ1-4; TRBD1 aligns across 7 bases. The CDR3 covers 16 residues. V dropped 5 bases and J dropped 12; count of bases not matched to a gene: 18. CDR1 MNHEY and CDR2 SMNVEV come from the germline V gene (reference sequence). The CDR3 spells CASSKTPGQRRGELFF. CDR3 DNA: TGTGCCAGCAGTAAAACACCGGGACAGCGCCGAGGGGAACTGTTTTTT.

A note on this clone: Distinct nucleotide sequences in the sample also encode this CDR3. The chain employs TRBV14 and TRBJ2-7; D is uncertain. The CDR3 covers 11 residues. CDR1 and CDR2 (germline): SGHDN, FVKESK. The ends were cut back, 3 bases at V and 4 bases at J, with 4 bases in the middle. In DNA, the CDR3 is TGTGCCAGCAGCCAGGGGTACGAGCAGTACTTC. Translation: CASSQGYEQYF.

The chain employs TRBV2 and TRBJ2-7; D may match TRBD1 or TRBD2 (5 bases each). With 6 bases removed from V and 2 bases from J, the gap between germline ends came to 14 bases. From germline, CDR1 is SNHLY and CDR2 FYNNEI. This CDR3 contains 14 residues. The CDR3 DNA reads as TGTGCCAGCAGGCCCCGGGGCAATCCCTACGAGCAGTACTTC. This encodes CASRPRGNPYEQYF. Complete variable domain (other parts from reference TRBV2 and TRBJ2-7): EPEVTQTPSHQVTQMGQEVILRCVPISNHLYFYWYRQILGQKVEFLVSFYNNEISEKSEIFDDQFSVERPDGSNFTLKIRSTKLEDSAMYFCASRPRGNPYEQYFGPGTRLTVT.

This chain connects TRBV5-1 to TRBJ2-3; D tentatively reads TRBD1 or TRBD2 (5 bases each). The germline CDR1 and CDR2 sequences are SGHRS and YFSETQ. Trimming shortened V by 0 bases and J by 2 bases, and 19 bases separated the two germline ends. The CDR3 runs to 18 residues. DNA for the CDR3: TGCGCCAGCAGCTTGGGGTCTGGGACCCTCAAACACACAGATACGCAGTATTTT. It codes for CASSLGSGTLKHTDTQYF.

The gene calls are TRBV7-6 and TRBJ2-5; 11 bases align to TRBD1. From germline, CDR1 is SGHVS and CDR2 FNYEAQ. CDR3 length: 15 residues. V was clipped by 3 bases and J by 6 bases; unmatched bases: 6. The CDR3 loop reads CASSLRTGGVKTQYF. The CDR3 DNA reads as TGTGCCAGCAGCTTGAGGACAGGGGGCGTGAAGACCCAGTACTTC.

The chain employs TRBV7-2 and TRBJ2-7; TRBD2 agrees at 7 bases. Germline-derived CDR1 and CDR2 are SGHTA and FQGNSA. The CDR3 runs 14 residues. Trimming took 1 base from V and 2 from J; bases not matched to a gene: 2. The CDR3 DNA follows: TGTGCCAGCAGCTTAGTCGCGGGAGCCTACGAGCAGTACTTC. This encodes CASSLVAGAYEQYF.

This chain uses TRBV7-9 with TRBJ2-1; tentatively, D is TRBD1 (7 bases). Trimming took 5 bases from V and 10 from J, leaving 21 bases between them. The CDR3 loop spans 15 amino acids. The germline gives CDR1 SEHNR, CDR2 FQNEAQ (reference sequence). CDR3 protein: CASSPQGGAGGEQFF. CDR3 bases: TGTGCCAGCAGCCCTCAGGGGGGAGCCGGAGGGGAGCAGTTCTTC. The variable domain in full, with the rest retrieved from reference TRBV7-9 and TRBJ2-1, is DTGVSQNPRHKITKRGQNVTFRCDPISEHNRLYWYRQTLGQGPEFLTYFQNEAQLEKSRLLSDRFSAERPKGSFSTLEIQRTEQGDSAMYLCASSPQGGAGGEQFFGPGTRLTVL.

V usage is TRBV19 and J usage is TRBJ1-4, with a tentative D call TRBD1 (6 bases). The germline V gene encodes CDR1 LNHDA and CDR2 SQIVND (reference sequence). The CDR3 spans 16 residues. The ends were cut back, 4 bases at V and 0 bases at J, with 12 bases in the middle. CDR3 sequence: CASSTLTGATNEKLFF. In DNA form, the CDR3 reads TGTGCCAGTAGTACCCTGACAGGTGCAACTAATGAAAAACTGTTTTTT. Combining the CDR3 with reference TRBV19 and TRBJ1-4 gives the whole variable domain DGGITQSPKYLFRKEGQNVTLSCEQNLNHDAMYWYRQDPGQGLRLIYYSQIVNDFQKGDIAEGYSVSREKKESFPLTVTSAQKNPTAFYLCASSTLTGATNEKLFFGSGTQLSVL.

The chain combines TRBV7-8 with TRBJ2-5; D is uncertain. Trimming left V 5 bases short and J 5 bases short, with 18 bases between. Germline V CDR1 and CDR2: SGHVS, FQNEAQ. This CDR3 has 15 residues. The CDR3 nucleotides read TGTGCCAGCAGCCCCGAGGTCTCCGGGTGGGAGACCCAGTACTTC. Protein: CASSPEVSGWETQYF.

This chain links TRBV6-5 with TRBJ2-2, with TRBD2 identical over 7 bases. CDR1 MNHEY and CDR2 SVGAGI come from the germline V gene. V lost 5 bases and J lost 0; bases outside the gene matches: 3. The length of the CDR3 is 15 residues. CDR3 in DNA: TGTGCCAGCAGTCCCAGCGGGGCGAACACCGGGGAGCTGTTTTTT. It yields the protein CASSPSGANTGELFF.

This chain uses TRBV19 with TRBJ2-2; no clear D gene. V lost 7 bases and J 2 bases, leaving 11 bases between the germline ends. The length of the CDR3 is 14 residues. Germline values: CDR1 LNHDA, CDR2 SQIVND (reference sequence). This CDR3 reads CASNTFTNTGELFF. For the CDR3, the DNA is TGTGCCAGTAATACCTTCACTAACACCGGGGAGCTGTTTTTT.

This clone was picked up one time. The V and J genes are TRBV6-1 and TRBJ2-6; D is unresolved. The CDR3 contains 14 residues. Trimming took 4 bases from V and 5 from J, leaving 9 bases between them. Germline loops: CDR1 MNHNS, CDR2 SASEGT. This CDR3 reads CASSAFAWANVLTF. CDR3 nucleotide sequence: TGTGCCAGCAGTGCGTTTGCCTGGGCCAACGTCCTGACTTTC.

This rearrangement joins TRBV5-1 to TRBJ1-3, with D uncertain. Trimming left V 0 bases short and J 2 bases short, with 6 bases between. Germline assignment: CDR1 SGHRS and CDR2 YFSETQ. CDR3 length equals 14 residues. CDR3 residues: CASSLGSTGNTIYF. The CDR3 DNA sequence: TGCGCCAGCAGCTTGGGATCAACTGGAAACACCATATATTTT.

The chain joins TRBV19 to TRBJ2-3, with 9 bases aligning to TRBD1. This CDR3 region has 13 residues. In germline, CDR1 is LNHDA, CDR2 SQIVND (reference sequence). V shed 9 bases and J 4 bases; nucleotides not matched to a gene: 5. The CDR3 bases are TGTGCCAGGGGGACAGGGTGGCCAGATACGCAGTATTTT. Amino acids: CARGTGWPDTQYF. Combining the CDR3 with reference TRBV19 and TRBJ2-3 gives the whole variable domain DGGITQSPKYLFRKEGQNVTLSCEQNLNHDAMYWYRQDPGQGLRLIYYSQIVNDFQKGDIAEGYSVSREKKESFPLTVTSAQKNPTAFYLCARGTGWPDTQYFGPGTRLTVL.